The rows below give T cell receptor beta chains drawn from one sample of a study of cytomegalovirus exposure and HLA in healthy donors. TCRdb keeps only in-frame clones here, not all; method: immunoSEQ multiplex PCR. The table includes around 200,000 clones, 77% detected once. The sequenced material came from PBMCs. All receptors come from a woman aged 55-70 years in good health and CMV-seropositive. The CDR3 runs from the conserved cysteine through the conserved F or W. The D gene is left open where the match is weak. Clone size is not always given. Where it is, it says once, few, many or a class for expanded clones.

TRBJ1-6	few	-	TRBV2	CASSEKGDRSSYNSPLHF	TGTGCCAGCAGTGAAAAGGGGGACCGAAGCTCCTATAATTCACCCCTCCACTTT
TRBJ2-7	-	-	TRBV4-1	CASSSLTGRSYEQYF	TGCGCCAGCAGCTCGCTGACAGGTCGCTCCTACGAGCAGTACTTC
TRBJ2-2	-	TRBD2	TRBV7-8	CASSLGVAGGPGELFF	TGTGCCAGCAGCTTAGGGGTAGCGGGGGGGCCCGGGGAGCTGTTTTTT
TRBJ1-5	few	-	TRBV25-1	CASSEGRDTHQPQHF	TGTGCCAGCAGTGAAGGCCGGGACACCCATCAGCCCCAGCATTTT
TRBJ2-1	-	-	TRBV5-1	CASSWGAGGPFDEQFF	TGCGCCAGCAGTTGGGGGGCCGGGGGGCCTTTTGATGAGCAGTTCTTC
TRBJ2-1	-	-	TRBV5-6	CASSFRAGLTNEQFF	TGTGCCAGCAGCTTTCGGGCGGGGCTTACGAATGAGCAGTTCTTC
TRBJ2-7	-	-	TRBV7-2	CASSLAPGVYEQYF	TGTGCCAGCAGCTTAGCACCAGGGGTCTACGAGCAGTACTTC
TRBJ2-1	-	TRBD2	TRBV9	CASSAGLAGASYNEQFF	TGTGCCAGCAGCGCGGGACTAGCGGGAGCGTCCTACAATGAGCAGTTCTTC
TRBJ2-1	once	TRBD2	TRBV7-9	CASSFTSGRNHNEQFF	TGTGCCAGCAGTTTTACTAGCGGGAGAAACCACAATGAGCAGTTCTTC
TRBJ2-7	-	-	TRBV19	CASGRGYEQYF	TGTGCCAGTGGGCGGGGCTACGAGCAGTACTTC
TRBJ1-2	-	TRBD1	TRBV18	CASSPSDRDYGYTF	TGTGCCAGCTCACCCTCGGACAGGGACTATGGCTACACCTTC
TRBJ2-7	-	TRBD1	TRBV27	CASSPVGGYYEQYF	TGTGCCAGCAGCCCAGTAGGGGGCTACTACGAGCAGTACTTC
TRBJ2-1	-	-	TRBV29-1	CSVVQYNEQFF	TGCAGCGTTGTCCAGTACAATGAGCAGTTCTTC
TRBJ2-3	few	-	TRBV5-1	CASSFSGGTDTQYF	TGCGCCAGCAGCTTTAGCGGTGGCACAGATACGCAGTATTTT
TRBJ1-6	once	TRBD1	TRBV9	CASKLGTGGNSPLHF	TGTGCCAGCAAGTTGGGGACAGGGGGTAATTCACCCCTCCACTTT
TRBJ2-7	-	-	TRBV19	CASRGPNSYEQYF	TGTGCCAGTAGGGGGCCTAACTCCTACGAGCAGTACTTC
TRBJ2-3	-	TRBD2	TRBV6-1	CASGTSGLVTDTQYF	TGTGCCAGCGGGACTAGCGGGTTAGTTACAGATACGCAGTATTTT
TRBJ2-3	-	TRBD2	TRBV10-3	CAISESLAGGTDTQYF	TGTGCCATCAGTGAGTCGCTAGCGGGGGGCACAGATACGCAGTATTTT
TRBJ2-2	-	TRBD1	TRBV7-9	CASSLARQGSGELFF	TGTGCCAGCAGCTTAGCCCGACAGGGATCCGGGGAGCTGTTTTTT
TRBJ2-3	few	-	TRBV4-2	CASSQGAGRGSGDTQYF	TGTGCCAGCAGCCAAGGGGCGGGACGCGGGTCGGGAGATACGCAGTATTTT
TRBJ1-4	-	-	TRBV5-1	CASSLGQGNEKLFF	TGCGCCAGCAGCTTGGGTCAGGGGAATGAAAAACTGTTTTTT
TRBJ1-1	-	TRBD1	TRBV5-6	CASSWDRGFGTEAFF	TGTGCCAGCAGCTGGGACAGGGGGTTTGGCACTGAAGCTTTCTTT
TRBJ1-1	-	-	TRBV28	CASSQRARGEAFF	TGTGCCAGCAGCCAAAGAGCTCGGGGGGAAGCTTTCTTT
TRBJ1-1	-	-	TRBV30	CAWSQGMNTEAFF	TGTGCCTGGAGTCAGGGCATGAACACTGAAGCTTTCTTT
TRBJ2-7	-	TRBD1	TRBV2	CASSGGTVAYEQYF	TGTGCCAGCAGTGGAGGGACAGTGGCCTACGAGCAGTACTTC
TRBJ2-6	-	-	TRBV9	CASSDSGANGLTF	TGTGCCAGCAGCGACTCTGGGGCCAACGGCCTGACTTTC
TRBJ2-1	-	-	TRBV29-1	CSVASSYNEQFF	TGCAGCGTGGCCAGCTCCTACAATGAGCAGTTCTTC
TRBJ1-2	-	-	TRBV7-2	CASSPGSRGYTF	TGTGCCAGCAGCCCAGGGTCTCGTGGCTACACCTTC
TRBJ2-4	-	-	TRBV9	CASSPQDRLGNIQYF	TGTGCCAGCAGCCCGCAAGACAGATTAGGGAACATTCAGTACTTC
TRBJ2-7	few	-	TRBV27	CASSSNSYEQYF	TGTGCCAGCAGTTCCAACTCCTACGAGCAGTACTTC
TRBJ1-2	-	-	TRBV10-3	CAISEPGYGYTF	TGTGCCATCAGTGAGCCAGGGTATGGCTACACCTTC
TRBJ1-3	-	-	TRBV28	CASSSLDPSGNTIYF	TGTGCCAGCAGCTCATTAGATCCCTCTGGAAACACCATATATTTT
TRBJ2-1	-	TRBD2	TRBV27	CASIGGGTYNEQFF	TGTGCCAGCATTGGCGGGGGTACGTACAATGAGCAGTTCTTC
TRBJ2-7	-	-	TRBV30	CAWSPTIPPVEHF	TGTGCCTGGAGTCCTACCATCCCCCCGGTCGAACACTTC
TRBJ2-3	-	-	TRBV5-4	CASSLDIFRTDTQYF	TGTGCCAGCAGCTTAGACATTTTCCGCACAGATACGCAGTATTTT
TRBJ1-4	few	TRBD1	TRBV30	CAWSPTTGTGGEKLFF	TGTGCCTGGAGTCCCACAACCGGGACAGGGGGTGAAAAACTGTTTTTT
TRBJ2-3	few	TRBD2	TRBV6-5	CASSNRLAGDTQYF	TGTGCCAGCAGTAACAGACTAGCAGGGGATACGCAGTATTTT
TRBJ2-1	once	-	TRBV7-8	CASTPAGGRWNEQFF	TGTGCCAGCACGCCCGCAGGGGGGCGTTGGAATGAGCAGTTCTTC
TRBJ2-1	-	TRBD2	TRBV5-1	CASSVPTSGGANEQFF	TGCGCCAGCAGCGTCCCGACTAGCGGGGGGGCCAATGAGCAGTTCTTC
TRBJ2-7	-	-	TRBV6-1	CATSVRDEQYF	TGTGCCACCTCCGTTCGGGACGAGCAGTACTTC
TRBJ2-3	once	-	TRBV18	CASSPETSTDTQYF	TGTGCCAGCTCACCAGAGACTAGCACAGATACGCAGTATTTT
TRBJ2-1	-	-	TRBV28	CASSSSIREQFF	TGTGCCAGCAGTTCCAGTATCCGTGAGCAGTTCTTC
TRBJ1-5	-	TRBD1	TRBV5-4	CASSLGGVTGINTQHF	TGTGCCAGCAGCTTGGGGGGGGTGACAGGGATTAACACCCAGCATTTT
TRBJ2-3	-	TRBD1	TRBV29-1	CSGWTGGGDTQYF	TGCAGCGGGTGGACAGGGGGAGGAGATACGCAGTATTTT
TRBJ2-5	-	TRBD2	TRBV28	CASSRTSHQETQYF	TGTGCCAGCAGTCGGACTAGCCACCAAGAGACCCAGTACTTC
TRBJ1-2	-	-	TRBV6-1	CASREQGFDYGYTF	TGTGCCAGCAGAGAACAGGGATTCGACTATGGCTACACCTTC
TRBJ2-3	-	TRBD1	TRBV7-3	CASSLRRQGSTDTQYF	TGTGCCAGCAGCTTAAGGAGACAGGGGTCCACAGATACGCAGTATTTT
TRBJ2-2	few	TRBD1	TRBV5-1	CASSSWTGGPGELFF	TGCGCCAGCAGCTCTTGGACAGGGGGTCCCGGGGAGCTGTTTTTT
TRBJ2-1	-	-	TRBV7-2	CASRPGQGGGEQFF	TGTGCCAGCAGACCCGGACAGGGCGGGGGAGAGCAGTTCTTC
TRBJ2-3	few	TRBD2	TRBV11-3	CASSSLADPDTQYF	TGTGCCAGCAGCTCGCTAGCGGACCCAGATACGCAGTATTTT
TRBJ1-2	-	-	TRBV11-2	CASSFMRQTGYTF	TGTGCCAGCAGCTTTATGAGACAGACTGGCTACACCTTC
TRBJ2-2	once	-	TRBV5-4	CASSYPSGSTGELFF	TGTGCCAGCAGTTACCCGTCAGGGTCGACCGGGGAGCTGTTTTTT
TRBJ1-1	-	-	TRBV9	CASSVVQGSEAFF	TGTGCCAGCAGCGTAGTCCAGGGGTCGGAAGCTTTCTTT
TRBJ2-4	-	-	TRBV4-3	CASSQDFDRLAKNIQYF	TGCGCCAGCAGCCAAGATTTCGACAGACTAGCCAAAAACATTCAGTACTTC
TRBJ1-6	-	TRBD1	TRBV5-8	CASSLATGHSPLHF	TGTGCCAGCAGCTTGGCGACAGGGCACTCACCCCTCCACTTT
TRBJ2-1	-	-	TRBV7-2	CASSGGQKGNEQFF	TGTGCCAGCAGCGGGGGCCAGAAAGGCAATGAGCAGTTCTTC
TRBJ1-2	-	-	TRBV5-4	CASSANAGYTF	TGTGCCAGCAGCGCAAATGCGGGCTACACCTTC